Listed below are T cell receptor beta chains from one sample, sequenced in a study of shared clonotypes between healthy human individuals. Clones were sequenced by immunoSEQ multiplex PCR, and TCRdb holds only the in-frame ones, with some missing. The table shows some 2 million clones, with roughly 94% occurring only once. The sample taken for sequencing was naive CD8+ T cells sorted from blood. The receptors come from a man younger than 35 in good health. Both conserved end residues are trimmed from each CDR3. The D gene is left open where the match is weak.

j_call d_call v_call cdr3_aa
TRBJ1-1 . TRBV4-3 ASSQDLRNTEAF
TRBJ1-2 . TRBV15 ATIYVDYGYT
TRBJ2-7 . TRBV11-1 ASSLAPRGTYEQY
TRBJ2-3 . TRBV11-2 ASSPPGEDTDTQY
TRBJ2-3 . TRBV4-3 ASSHSSTDTQY
TRBJ2-7 . TRBV5-6 ASSLEGRVNYEQY
TRBJ1-1 TRBD1 TRBV19 ASSPQTGGTEAF
TRBJ1-5 . TRBV27 ASSLWGVGNQPQH
TRBJ2-7 TRBD1 TRBV7-9 ASSTPVFGTGPLEQY
TRBJ2-2 TRBD1 TRBV28 ASSPGQGASGELF
TRBJ2-1 . TRBV4-3 ASSQGVISYNEQF
TRBJ1-3 . TRBV6-1 ASSDMSEGSGNTIY
TRBJ2-7 . TRBV6-5 ASSYSVGQWSHEQY